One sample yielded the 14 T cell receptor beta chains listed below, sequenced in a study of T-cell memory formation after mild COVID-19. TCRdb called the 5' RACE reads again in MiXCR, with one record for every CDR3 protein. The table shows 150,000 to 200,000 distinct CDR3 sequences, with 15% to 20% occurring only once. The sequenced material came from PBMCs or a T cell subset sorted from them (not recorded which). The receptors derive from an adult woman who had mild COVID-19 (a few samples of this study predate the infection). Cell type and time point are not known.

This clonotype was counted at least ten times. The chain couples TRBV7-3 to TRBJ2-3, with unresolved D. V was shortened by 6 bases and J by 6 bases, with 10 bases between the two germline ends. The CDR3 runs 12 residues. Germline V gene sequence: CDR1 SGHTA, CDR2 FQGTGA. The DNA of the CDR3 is TGTGCCAGCAGTCCGACCCAGGATACGCAGTATTTT. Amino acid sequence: CASSPTQDTQYF. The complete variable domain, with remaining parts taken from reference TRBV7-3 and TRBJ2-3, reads GAGVSQTPSNKVTEKGKYVELRCDPISGHTALYWYRQSLGQGPEFLIYFQGTGAADDSGLPNDRFFAVRPEGSVSTLKIQRTERGDSAVYLCASSPTQDTQYFGPGTRLTVL.

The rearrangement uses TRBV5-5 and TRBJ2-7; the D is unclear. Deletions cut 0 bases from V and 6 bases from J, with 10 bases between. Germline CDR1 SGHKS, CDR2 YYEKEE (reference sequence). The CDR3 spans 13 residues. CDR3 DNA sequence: TGTGCCAGCAGCTTGGCGGCCAATACCGAGCAGTACTTC. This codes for CASSLAANTEQYF.

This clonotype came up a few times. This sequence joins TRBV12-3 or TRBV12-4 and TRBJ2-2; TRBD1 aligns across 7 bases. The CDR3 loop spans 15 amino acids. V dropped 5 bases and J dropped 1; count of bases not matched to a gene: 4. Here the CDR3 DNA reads TGTGCCAGCAGTCGACAGGGCCGGAACACCGGGGAGCTGTTTTTT. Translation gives CASSRQGRNTGELFF.

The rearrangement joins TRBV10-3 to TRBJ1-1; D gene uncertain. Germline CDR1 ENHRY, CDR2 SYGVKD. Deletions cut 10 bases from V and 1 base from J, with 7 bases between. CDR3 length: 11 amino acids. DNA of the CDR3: TGTGCCACCAGGCAGAACACTGAAGCTTTCTTT. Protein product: CATRQNTEAFF.

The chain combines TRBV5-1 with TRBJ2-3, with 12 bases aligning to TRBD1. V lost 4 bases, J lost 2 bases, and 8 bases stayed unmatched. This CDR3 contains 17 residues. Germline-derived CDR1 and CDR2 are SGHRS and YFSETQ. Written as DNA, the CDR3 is TGCGCCAGCAGCCCACCGGGACAGGGGGCGATCACAGATACGCAGTATTTT. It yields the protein CASSPPGQGAITDTQYF.

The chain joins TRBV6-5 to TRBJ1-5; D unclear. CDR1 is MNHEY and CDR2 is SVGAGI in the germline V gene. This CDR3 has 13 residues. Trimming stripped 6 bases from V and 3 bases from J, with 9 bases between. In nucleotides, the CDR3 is TGTGCCAGCAGAACACAGCCCAATCAGCCCCAGCATTTT. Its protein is CASRTQPNQPQHF.

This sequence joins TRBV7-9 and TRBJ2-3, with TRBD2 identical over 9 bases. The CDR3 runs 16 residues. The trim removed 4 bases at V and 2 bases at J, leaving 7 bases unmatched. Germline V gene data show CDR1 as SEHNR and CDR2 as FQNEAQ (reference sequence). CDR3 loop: CASSSQAGGTTDTQYF. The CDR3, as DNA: TGTGCCAGCAGCTCTCAAGCGGGGGGAACCACAGATACGCAGTATTTT.

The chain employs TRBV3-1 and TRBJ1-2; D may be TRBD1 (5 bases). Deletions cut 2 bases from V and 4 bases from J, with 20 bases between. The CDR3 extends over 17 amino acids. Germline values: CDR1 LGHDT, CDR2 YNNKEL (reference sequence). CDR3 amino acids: CASSQPVRQGSGYGYTF. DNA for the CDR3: TGTGCCAGCAGCCAACCCGTGAGGCAGGGTAGCGGCTATGGCTACACCTTC.

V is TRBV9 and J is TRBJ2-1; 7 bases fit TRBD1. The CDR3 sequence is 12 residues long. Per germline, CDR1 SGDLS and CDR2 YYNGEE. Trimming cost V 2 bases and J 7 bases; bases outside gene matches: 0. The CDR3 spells CASSVTGNEQFF. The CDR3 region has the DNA TGTGCCAGCAGCGTGACAGGGAATGAGCAGTTCTTC.

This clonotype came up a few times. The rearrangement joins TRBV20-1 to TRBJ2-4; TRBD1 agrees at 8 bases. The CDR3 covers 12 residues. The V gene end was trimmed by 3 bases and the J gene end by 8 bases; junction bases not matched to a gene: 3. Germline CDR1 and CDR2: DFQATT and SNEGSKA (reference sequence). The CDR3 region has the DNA TGCAGTGCTAGCGGACAGGGACACATTCAGTACTTC. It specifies CSASGQGHIQYF.

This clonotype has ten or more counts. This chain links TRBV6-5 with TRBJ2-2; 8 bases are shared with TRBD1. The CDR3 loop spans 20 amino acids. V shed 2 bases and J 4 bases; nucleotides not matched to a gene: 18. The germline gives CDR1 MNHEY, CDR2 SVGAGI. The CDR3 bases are TGTGCCAGCAGTTACCCGCCGGCAGGGGGCTTGAGTTACGGCACCGGGGAGCTGTTTTTT. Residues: CASSYPPAGGLSYGTGELFF.

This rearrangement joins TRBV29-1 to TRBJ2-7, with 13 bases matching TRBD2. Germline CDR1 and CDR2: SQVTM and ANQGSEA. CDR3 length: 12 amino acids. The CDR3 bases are TGCAGGGCCGGGACTAGCGGGAACGAGCAGTACTTC. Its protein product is CRAGTSGNEQYF.

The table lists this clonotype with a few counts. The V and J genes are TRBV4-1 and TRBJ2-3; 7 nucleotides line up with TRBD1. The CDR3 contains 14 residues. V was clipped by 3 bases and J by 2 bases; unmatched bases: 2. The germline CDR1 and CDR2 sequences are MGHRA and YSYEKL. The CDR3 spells CASSQGTATDTQYF. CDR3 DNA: TGCGCCAGCAGCCAGGGGACAGCCACAGATACGCAGTATTTT.

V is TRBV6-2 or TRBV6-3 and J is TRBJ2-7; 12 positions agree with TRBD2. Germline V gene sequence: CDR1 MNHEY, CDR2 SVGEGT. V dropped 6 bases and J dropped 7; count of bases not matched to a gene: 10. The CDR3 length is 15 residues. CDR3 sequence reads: CASRPSGRAGPEQYF. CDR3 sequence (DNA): TGTGCCAGCAGACCTAGCGGGAGGGCGGGACCGGAGCAGTACTTC.